Sequencing of this TCR beta chain was carried out in a study of Ad26.COV2.S vaccination and SARS-CoV-2 variants. Treatment specified: about 20 received Ad26.COV2.S at low or high dose, single or two shots; about 5 received placebo; per-sample allocation not given. Sampling took place 63 days after the first vaccine or placebo injection. This clone was picked up a small number of times. V lost 0 bases and J 2 bases, leaving 7 bases between the germline ends. Per the germline V gene, CDR1 is SGDLS and CDR2 is YYNGEE. The CDR3 extends over 14 amino acids. The method was immunoSEQ multiplex PCR; TCRdb's version includes in-frame clones alone and lacks a portion of them. The data hold 250,000 to 300,000 clones, with around 87% observed a single time.

V and J are TRBV9 and TRBJ2-3; unclear D gene. The sample consisted of peripheral blood, taken in a trial of Ad26.COV2.S vaccine versus placebo. This TCR was sampled from a person aged 18-60 years who received the Ad26.COV2.S COVID-19 vaccine or a placebo. CDR3 region: CASSVGDVTDTQYF. The CDR3 DNA sequence: TGTGCCAGCAGCGTAGGTGACGTCACAGATACGCAGTATTTT.